This T cell receptor beta chain comes out of a study of response to subunit inactivated influenza vaccine. Study observations and caveats: There was a suggestion from the authors that each seasonal influenza vaccination recruits few new T cells.

Germline CDR1 is DFQATT and CDR2 is SNEGSKA (reference sequence). CDR3 length equals 15 residues. V was trimmed by 5 bases and J by 6 bases, leaving 21 bases between them. Each CDR3 protein gets one entry after TCRdb re-called the RT-PCR reads with MiXCR. The sample carries hundreds of thousands of distinct CDR3 sequences, about 15% recorded once. This clonotype has only a few counts. Its antigen is unidentified. The chain employs TRBV20-1 and TRBJ2-3; a possible D gene is TRBD1 (6 bases). The specimen was CD4+ T cells sorted from PBMCs, collected less than 25 months after vaccination. This receptor was taken from a man aged 45 to 75 who received an inactivated influenza vaccine. Here the CDR3 DNA reads TGCAGTGCTTCGAGACAGGCCGGCCTAACGGATACGCAGTATTTT. As protein: CSASRQAGLTDTQYF.